This T cell receptor (beta chain) was retrieved from a study of identical twins. TCRdb reprocessed the 5' RACE reads via MiXCR and lists one record per CDR3 protein. Here the sample spans 700,000 or so distinct CDR3 sequences, over 8.5% being singletons. This clonotype came up many times. Its antigen is currently unknown. CDR1 is SQVTM and CDR2 is ANQGSEA in the germline V gene. With V trimmed by 1 base and J by 6 bases, 7 bases remained unmatched. The CDR3 contains 15 residues. Findings and caveats of the study: Within cord blood, abundant beta clonotypes carried fewer insertions, but memory repertoires showed no such trend. The analysis was cross-sectional rather than longitudinal within donors.

This sample also appeared in a second study, on yellow fever vaccine responses in identical twins. In that study: Twins showed a vaccine T cell response that reportedly seemed partly convergent, partly personalized.

What was sequenced was PBMCs. This chain joins TRBV29-1 and TRBJ2-1, with 9 positions matching TRBD2. This TCR was sampled from a woman between 18 and 29 years old in good health. The DNA of the CDR3 is TGCAGCGTTGAAGGAACAGCGGGAGGACGCAATGAGCAGTTCTTC. This sequence encodes CSVEGTAGGRNEQFF.